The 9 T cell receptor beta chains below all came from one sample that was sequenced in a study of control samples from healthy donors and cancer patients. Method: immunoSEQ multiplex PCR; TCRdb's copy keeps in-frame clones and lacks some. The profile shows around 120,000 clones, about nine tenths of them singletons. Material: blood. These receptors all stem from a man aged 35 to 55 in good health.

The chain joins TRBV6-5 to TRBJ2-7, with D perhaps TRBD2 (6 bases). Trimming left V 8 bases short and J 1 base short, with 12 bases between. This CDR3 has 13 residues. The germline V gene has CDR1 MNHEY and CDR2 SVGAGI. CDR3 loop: CASGGSTSYEQYF. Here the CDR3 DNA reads TGTGCCAGCGGGGGGTCGACGTCCTACGAGCAGTACTTC.

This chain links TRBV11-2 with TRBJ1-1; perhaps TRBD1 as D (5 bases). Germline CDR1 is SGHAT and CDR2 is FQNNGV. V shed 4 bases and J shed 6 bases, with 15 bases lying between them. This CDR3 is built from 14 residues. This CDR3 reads CASSSVKGTPEAFF. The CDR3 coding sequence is TGTGCCAGCAGCTCAGTTAAGGGGACCCCTGAAGCTTTCTTT. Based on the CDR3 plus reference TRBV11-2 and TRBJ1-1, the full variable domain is EAGVAQSPRYKIIEKRQSVAFWCNPISGHATLYWYQQILGQGPKLLIQFQNNGVVDDSQLPKDRFSAERLKGVDSTLKIQPAKLEDSAVYLCASSSVKGTPEAFFGQGTRLTVV.

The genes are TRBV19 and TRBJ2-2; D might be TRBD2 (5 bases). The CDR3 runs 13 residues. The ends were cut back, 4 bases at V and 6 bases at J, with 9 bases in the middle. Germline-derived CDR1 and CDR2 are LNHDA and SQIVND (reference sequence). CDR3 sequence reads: CASSRDSAGELFF. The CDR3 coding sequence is TGTGCCAGTAGTAGGGATAGCGCCGGGGAGCTGTTTTTT.

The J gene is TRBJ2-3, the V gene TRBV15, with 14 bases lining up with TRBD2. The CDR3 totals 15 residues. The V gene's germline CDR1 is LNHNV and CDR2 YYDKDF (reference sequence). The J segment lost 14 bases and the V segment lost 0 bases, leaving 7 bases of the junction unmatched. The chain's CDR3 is CATSRDLTSGGARYF. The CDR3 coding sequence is TGTGCCACCAGCAGAGATCTGACTAGCGGGGGGGCCAGGTATTTT.

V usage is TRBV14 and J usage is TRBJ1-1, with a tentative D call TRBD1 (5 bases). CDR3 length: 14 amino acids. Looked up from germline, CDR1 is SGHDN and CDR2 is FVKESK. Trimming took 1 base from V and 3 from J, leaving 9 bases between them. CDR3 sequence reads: CASSQVGRDTEAFF. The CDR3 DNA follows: TGTGCCAGCAGCCAAGTCGGCAGGGACACTGAAGCTTTCTTT.

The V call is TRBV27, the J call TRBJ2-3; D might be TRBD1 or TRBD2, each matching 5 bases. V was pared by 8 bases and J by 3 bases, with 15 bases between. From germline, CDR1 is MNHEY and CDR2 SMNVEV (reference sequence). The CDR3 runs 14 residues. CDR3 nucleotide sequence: TGTGCCAGCCAAACCCCGGGGCGTACAGATACGCAGTATTTT. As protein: CASQTPGRTDTQYF.

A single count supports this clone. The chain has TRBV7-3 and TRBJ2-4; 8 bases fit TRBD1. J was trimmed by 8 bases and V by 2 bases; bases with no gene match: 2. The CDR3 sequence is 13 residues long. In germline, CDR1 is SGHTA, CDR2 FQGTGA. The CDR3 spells CASSLQGADIQYF. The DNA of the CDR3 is TGTGCCAGCAGCTTACAGGGGGCGGACATTCAGTACTTC.

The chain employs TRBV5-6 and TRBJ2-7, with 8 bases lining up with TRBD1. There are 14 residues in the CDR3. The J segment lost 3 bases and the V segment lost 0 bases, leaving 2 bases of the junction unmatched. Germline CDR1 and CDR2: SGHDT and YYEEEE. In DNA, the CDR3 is TGTGCCAGCAGCTTGGTGACAGGGGTCTACGAGCAGTACTTC. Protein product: CASSLVTGVYEQYF.

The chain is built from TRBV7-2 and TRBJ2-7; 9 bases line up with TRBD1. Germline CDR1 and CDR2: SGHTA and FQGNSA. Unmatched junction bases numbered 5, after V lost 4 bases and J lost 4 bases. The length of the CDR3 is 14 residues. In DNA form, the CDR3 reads TGTGCCAGCAGCTCCCAGGGACAGGGTTACGAGCAGTACTTC. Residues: CASSSQGQGYEQYF.